This T cell receptor (beta chain) comes out of a study of T cell repertoires in cytomegalovirus infection. Study in general: Well-studied HLA-B-restricted epitopes and recently identified HLA-C-restricted epitopes of CMV were both used in the study. Public TCR beta signatures were indicative of both CMV infection and a matching HLA type. Notes on the study in general: Clonotype analysis showed dominance of the ex vivo response by HLA-C-restricted CMV-specific TCR beta clonotypes.

TCRdb passed the reads through MiXCR, listing each CDR3 protein once. The profile shows 300,000 to 400,000 distinct CDR3 sequences, 25% of them singletons. Comments on this clonotype: Its antigen is currently unknown.

V was shortened by 5 bases and J by 1 base, with 12 bases between the two germline ends. Looked up from germline, CDR1 is SGHTS and CDR2 is YDEGEE. This CDR3 region has 14 residues. The J gene is TRBJ1-2, the V gene TRBV5-8; D remains ambiguous. The input for sequencing was cultured PBMCs, taken from culture after CMV antigen stimulation. The source is a human donor in good health (CMV status not recorded). Some clones in this sample may be carry-over from other donors' samples. CDR3: CASRLSGINYGYTF. The CDR3 region has the DNA TGTGCCAGCAGACTTTCGGGGATTAACTATGGCTACACCTTC.